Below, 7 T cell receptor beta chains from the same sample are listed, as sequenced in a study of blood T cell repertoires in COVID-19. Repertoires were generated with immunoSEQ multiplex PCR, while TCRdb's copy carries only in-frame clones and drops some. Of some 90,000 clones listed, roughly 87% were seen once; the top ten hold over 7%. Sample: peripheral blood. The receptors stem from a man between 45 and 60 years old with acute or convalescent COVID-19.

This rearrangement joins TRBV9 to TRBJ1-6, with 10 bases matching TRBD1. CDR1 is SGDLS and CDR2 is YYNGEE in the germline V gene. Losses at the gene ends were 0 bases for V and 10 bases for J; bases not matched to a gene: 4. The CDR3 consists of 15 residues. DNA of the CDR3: TGTGCCAGCAGCGTAGTGGGACAGGGGCCCTCACCCCTCCACTTT. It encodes CASSVVGQGPSPLHF.

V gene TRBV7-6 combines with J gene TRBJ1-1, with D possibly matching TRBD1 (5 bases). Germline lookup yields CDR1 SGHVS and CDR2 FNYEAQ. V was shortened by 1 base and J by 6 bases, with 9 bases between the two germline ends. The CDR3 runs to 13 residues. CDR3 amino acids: CASSLESRAEAFF. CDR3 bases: TGTGCCAGCAGCTTAGAATCCAGGGCTGAAGCTTTCTTT.

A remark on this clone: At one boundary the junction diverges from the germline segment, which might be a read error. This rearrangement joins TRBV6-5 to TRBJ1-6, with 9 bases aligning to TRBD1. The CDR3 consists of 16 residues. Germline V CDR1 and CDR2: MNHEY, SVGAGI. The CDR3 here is CASSYYGQGRYSPLHF. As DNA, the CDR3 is TGTGCCAGCAGCTACTACGGACAGGGGCGTTATTCACCCCTCCACTTT.

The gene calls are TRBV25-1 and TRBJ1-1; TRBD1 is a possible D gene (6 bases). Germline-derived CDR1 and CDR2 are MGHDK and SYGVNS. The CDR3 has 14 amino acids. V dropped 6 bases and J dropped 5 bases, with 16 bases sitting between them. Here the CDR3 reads CASSQTGRRTEAFF. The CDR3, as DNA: TGTGCCAGCAGCCAAACAGGGCGCAGGACTGAAGCTTTCTTT. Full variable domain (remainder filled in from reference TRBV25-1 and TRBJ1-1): EADIYQTPRYLVIGTGKKITLECSQTMGHDKMYWYQQDPGMELHLIHYSYGVNSTEKGDLSSESTVSRIRTEHFPLTLESARPSHTSQYLCASSQTGRRTEAFFGQGTRLTVV.

CDR3 region: CASSVSESYGYTF. The CDR3 nucleotides read TGTGCCAGCAGTGTGAGTGAGAGCTATGGCTACACCTTC. The chain joins TRBV2 to TRBJ1-2; D unresolved. Germline V lookup: CDR1 SNHLY, CDR2 FYNNEI. Trimming took 4 bases from V and 4 from J, leaving 10 bases between them. This CDR3 spans 13 amino acids.

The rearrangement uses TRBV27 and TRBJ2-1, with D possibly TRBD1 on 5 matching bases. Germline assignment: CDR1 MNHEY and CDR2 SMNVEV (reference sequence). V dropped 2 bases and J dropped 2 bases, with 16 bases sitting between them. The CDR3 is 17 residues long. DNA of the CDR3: TGTGCCAGCAGTTTAACCACAAGGGGTAGGACCTACAATGAGCAGTTCTTC. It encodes CASSLTTRGRTYNEQFF.

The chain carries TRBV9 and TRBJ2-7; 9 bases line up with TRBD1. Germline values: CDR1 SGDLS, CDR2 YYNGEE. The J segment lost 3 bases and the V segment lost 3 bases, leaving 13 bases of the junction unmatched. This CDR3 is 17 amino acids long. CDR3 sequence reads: CASSGDPRTGAHYEQYF. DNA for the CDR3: TGTGCCAGCAGCGGGGATCCGAGGACAGGGGCCCACTACGAGCAGTACTTC.